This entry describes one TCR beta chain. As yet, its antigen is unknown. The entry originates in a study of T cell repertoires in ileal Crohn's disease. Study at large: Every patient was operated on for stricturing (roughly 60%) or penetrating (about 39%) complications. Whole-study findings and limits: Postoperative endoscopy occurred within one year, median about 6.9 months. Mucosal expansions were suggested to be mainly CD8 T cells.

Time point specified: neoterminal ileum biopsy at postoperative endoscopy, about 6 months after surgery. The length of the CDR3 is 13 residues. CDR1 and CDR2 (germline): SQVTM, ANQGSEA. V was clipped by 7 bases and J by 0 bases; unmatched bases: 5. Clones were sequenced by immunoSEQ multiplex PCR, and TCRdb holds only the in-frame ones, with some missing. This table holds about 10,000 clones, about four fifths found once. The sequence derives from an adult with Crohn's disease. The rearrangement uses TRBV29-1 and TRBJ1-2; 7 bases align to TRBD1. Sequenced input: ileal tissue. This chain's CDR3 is CSARGQTNYGYTF. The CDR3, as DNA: TGCAGCGCGAGGGGACAGACTAACTATGGCTACACCTTC.